This entry is about one T cell receptor beta chain. Its specificity is not known. This specimen belongs to a study of cytomegalovirus exposure and HLA in healthy donors. Germline assignment: CDR1 GTSNPN and CDR2 SVGIG (reference sequence). V lost 0 bases, J lost 7 bases, and 12 bases lay in between. The length of the CDR3 is 14 residues. Study observations and caveats: Exclusion applied to some V segments, including TRBV6-2 and TRBV6-3, as they were indistinguishable.

The PCR ran on 60 Vbeta and 13 Jbeta primers. Only in-frame clones appear in the TCRdb table, and some are missing; sequencing was by immunoSEQ multiplex PCR. This sample has under 95,000 clones, with over 70% found just once. Sequencing was carried out using PBMCs. J is TRBJ2-2 and V is TRBV30; a weak D match, TRBD2 (6 bases). This TCR derives from a male donor in good health and CMV-seronegative. The CDR3 coding sequence is TGTGCCTGGAGTGTACGACGGGGGAACGGGGAGCTGTTTTTT. Encoded protein: CAWSVRRGNGELFF.